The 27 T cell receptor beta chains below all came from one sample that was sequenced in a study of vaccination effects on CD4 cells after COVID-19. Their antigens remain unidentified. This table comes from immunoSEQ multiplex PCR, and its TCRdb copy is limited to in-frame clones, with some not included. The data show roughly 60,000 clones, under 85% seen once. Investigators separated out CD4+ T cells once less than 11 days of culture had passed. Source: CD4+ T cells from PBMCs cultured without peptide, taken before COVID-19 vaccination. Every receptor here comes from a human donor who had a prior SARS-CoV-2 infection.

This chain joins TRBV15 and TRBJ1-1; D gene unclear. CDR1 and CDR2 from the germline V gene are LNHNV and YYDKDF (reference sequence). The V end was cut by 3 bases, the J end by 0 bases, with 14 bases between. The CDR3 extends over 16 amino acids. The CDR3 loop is CATSRREAVMNTEAFF. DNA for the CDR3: TGTGCCACCAGCAGGAGAGAGGCGGTGATGAACACTGAAGCTTTCTTT.

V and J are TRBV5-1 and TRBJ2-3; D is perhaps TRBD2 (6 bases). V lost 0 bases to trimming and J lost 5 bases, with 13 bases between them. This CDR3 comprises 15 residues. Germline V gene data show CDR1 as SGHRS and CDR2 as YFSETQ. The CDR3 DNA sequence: TGCGCCAGCAGCTTGGTTGCGGGAAGGGAAGATACGCAGTATTTT. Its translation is CASSLVAGREDTQYF.

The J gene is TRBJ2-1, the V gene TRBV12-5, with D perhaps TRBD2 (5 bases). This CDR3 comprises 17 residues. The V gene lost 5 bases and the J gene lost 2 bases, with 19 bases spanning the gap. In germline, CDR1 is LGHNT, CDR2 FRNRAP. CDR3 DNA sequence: TGTGCTAGTGGTCTAATATTGGCGCGGGCTGCCTACAATGAGCAGTTCTTC. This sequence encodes CASGLILARAAYNEQFF.

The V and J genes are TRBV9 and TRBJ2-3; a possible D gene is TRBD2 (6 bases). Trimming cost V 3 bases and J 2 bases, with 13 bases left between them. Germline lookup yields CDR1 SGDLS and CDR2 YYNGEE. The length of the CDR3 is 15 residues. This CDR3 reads CASSASGGITDTQYF. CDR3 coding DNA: TGTGCCAGCAGCGCCAGTGGGGGGATCACAGATACGCAGTATTTT.

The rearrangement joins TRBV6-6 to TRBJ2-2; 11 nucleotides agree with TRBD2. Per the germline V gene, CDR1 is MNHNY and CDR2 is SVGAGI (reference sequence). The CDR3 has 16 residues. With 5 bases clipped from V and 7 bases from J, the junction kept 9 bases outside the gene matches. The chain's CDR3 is CASSPLAGALGGELFF. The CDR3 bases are TGTGCCAGCAGTCCACTAGCGGGAGCACTAGGCGGGGAGCTGTTTTTT.

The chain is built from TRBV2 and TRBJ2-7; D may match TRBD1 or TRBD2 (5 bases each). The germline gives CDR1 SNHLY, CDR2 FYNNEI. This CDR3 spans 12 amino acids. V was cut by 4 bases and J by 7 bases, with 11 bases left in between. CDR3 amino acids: CASSGDHGEQYF. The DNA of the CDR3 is TGTGCCAGCAGTGGGGACCACGGGGAGCAGTACTTC.

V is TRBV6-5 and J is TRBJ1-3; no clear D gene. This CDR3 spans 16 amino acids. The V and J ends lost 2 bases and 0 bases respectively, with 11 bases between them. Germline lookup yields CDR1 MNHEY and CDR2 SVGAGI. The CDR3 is CASSYQRSGSGNTIYF. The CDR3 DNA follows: TGTGCCAGCAGTTACCAGCGCTCCGGCTCTGGAAACACCATATATTTT.

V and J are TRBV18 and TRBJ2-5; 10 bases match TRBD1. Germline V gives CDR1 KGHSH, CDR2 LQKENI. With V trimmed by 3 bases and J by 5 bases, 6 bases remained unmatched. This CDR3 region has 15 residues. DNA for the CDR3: TGTGCCAGCTCACCTCCGGGACAGGGGTCTGAGACCCAGTACTTC. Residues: CASSPPGQGSETQYF. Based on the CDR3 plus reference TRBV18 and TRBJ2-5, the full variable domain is NAGVMQNPRHLVRRRGQEARLRCSPMKGHSHVYWYRQLPEEGLKFMVYLQKENIIDESGMPKERFSAEFPKEGPSILRIQQVVRGDSAAYFCASSPPGQGSETQYFGPGTRLLVL.

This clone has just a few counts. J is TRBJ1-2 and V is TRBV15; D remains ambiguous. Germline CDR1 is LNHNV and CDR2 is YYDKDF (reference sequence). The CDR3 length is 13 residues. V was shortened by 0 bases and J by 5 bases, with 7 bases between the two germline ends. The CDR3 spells CATSRDRQYGYTF. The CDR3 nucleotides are TGTGCCACCAGCAGAGATCGGCAGTATGGCTACACCTTC.

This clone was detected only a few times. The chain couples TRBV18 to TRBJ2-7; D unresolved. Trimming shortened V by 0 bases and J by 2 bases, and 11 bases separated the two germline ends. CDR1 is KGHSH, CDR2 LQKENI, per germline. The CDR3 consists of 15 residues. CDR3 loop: CASSPPGGSAYEQYF. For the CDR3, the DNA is TGTGCCAGCTCACCACCGGGTGGGTCCGCCTACGAGCAGTACTTC.

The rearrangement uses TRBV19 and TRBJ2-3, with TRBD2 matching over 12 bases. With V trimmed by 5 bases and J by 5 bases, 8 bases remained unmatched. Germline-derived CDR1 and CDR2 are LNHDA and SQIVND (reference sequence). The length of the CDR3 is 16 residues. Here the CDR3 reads CASSLRLAGVEDTQYF. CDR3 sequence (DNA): TGTGCCAGTAGTTTACGACTAGCGGGAGTGGAAGATACGCAGTATTTT.

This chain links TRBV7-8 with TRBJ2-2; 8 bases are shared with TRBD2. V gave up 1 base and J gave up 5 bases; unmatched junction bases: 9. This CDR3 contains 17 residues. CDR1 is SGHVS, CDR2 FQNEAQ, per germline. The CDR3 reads CASSLVPGTRWTGELFF. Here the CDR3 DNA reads TGTGCCAGCAGCTTAGTCCCGGGGACTAGATGGACCGGGGAGCTGTTTTTT.

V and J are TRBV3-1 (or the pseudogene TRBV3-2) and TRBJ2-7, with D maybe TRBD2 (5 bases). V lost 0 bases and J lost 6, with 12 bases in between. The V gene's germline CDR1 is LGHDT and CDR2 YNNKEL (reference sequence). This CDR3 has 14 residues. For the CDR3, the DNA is TGTGCCAGCAGCCAAGATCTCGCAGGAGGCGAGCAGTACTTC. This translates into CASSQDLAGGEQYF.

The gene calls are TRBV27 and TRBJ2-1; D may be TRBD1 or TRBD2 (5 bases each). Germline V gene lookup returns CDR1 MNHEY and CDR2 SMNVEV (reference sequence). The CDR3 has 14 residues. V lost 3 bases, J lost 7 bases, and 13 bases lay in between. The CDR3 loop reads CASSFQGEGNEQFF. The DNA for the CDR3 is TGTGCCAGCAGTTTTCAGGGTGAGGGGAATGAGCAGTTCTTC.

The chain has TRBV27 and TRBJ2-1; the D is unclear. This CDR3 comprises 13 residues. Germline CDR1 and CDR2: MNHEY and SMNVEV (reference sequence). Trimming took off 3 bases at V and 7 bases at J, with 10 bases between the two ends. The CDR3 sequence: CASSFRFRNEQFF. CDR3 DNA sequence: TGTGCCAGCAGTTTCCGGTTTCGGAATGAGCAGTTCTTC.

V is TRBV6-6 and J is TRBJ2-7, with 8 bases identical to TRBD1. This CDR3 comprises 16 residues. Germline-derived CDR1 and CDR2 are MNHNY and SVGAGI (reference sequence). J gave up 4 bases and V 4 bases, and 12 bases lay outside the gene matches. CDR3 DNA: TGTGCCAGCAGTTCCTTGGACAGGGAAGGGTCTTACGAGCAGTACTTC. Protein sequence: CASSSLDREGSYEQYF.

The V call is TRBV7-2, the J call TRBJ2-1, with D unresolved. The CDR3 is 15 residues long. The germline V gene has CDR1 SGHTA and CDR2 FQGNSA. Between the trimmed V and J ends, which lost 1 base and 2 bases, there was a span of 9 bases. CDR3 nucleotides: TGTGCCAGCAGCTTAGTCCTGGGAACCTACAATGAGCAGTTCTTC. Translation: CASSLVLGTYNEQFF.

DNA for the CDR3: TGTGCCAGCAGCTTAGGATGGGGCAGGGAATCCTACGAGCAGTACTTC. Translated: CASSLGWGRESYEQYF. The V and J genes are TRBV7-9 and TRBJ2-7; D might be TRBD1 (5 bases). V lost 1 base to trimming and J lost 1 base, with 14 bases between them. Germline assignment: CDR1 SEHNR and CDR2 FQNEAQ (reference sequence). The CDR3 totals 16 residues.

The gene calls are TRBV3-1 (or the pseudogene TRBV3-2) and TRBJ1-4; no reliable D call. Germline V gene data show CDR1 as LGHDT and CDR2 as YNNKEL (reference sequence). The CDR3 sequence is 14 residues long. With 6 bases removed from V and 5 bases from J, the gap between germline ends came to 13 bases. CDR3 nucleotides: TGTGCCAGCAGTCCAGGATGGGCGAATGAAAAACTGTTTTTT. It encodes CASSPGWANEKLFF.

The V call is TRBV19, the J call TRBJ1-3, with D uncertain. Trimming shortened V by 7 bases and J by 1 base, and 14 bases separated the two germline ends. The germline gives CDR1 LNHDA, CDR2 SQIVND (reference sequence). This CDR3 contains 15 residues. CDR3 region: CASKDLAGSGNTIYF. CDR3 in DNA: TGTGCCAGTAAGGACTTAGCGGGATCTGGAAACACCATATATTTT. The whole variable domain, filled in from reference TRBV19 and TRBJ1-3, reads DGGITQSPKYLFRKEGQNVTLSCEQNLNHDAMYWYRQDPGQGLRLIYYSQIVNDFQKGDIAEGYSVSREKKESFPLTVTSAQKNPTAFYLCASKDLAGSGNTIYFGEGSWLTVV.

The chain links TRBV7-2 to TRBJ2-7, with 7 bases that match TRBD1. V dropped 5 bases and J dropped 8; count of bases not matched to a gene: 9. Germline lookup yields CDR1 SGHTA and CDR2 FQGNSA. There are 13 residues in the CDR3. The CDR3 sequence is CASSLIRQGQQYF. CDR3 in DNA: TGTGCCAGCAGCCTAATAAGACAGGGCCAGCAGTACTTC.

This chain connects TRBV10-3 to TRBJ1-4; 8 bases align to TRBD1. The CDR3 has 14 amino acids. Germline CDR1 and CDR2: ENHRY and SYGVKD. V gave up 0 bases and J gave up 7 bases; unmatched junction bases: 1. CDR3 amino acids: CAISESTGAEKLFF. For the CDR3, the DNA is TGTGCCATCAGTGAGTCGACAGGGGCTGAAAAACTGTTTTTT.

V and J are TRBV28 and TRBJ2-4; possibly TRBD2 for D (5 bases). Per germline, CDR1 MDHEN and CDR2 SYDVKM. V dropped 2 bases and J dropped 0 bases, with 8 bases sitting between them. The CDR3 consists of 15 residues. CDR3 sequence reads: CASSLAGLAKNIQYF. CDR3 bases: TGTGCCAGCAGTTTAGCGGGTCTAGCCAAAAACATTCAGTACTTC.

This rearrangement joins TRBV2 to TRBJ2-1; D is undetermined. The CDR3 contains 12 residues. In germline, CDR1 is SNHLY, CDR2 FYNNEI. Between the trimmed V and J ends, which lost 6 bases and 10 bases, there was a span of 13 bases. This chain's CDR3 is CASRPEVQEQFF. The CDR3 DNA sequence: TGTGCCAGCAGGCCAGAGGTCCAAGAGCAGTTCTTC.

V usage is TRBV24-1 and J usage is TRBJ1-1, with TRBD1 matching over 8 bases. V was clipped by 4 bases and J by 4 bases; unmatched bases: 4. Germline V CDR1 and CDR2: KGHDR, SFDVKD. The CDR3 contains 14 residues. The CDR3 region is CATSDATGGTEAFF. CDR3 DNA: TGTGCCACCAGTGACGCTACAGGGGGCACTGAAGCTTTCTTT.

CDR3 in amino acids: CASSTGQGNTEAFF. Here the CDR3 DNA reads TGCGCCAGCAGCACTGGACAGGGGAACACTGAAGCTTTCTTT. This chain uses TRBV5-1 with TRBJ1-1; 8 bases align to TRBD1. This CDR3 has 14 amino acids. Trimming took 4 bases from V and 1 from J; bases not matched to a gene: 3. Germline values: CDR1 SGHRS, CDR2 YFSETQ.

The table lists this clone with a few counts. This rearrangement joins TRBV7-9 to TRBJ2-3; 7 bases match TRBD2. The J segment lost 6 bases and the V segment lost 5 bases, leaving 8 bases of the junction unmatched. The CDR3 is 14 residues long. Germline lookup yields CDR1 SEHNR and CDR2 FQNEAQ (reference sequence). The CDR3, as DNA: TGTGCCAGCAGCCCGGGACTACCCGTGGATACGCAGTATTTT. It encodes CASSPGLPVDTQYF.